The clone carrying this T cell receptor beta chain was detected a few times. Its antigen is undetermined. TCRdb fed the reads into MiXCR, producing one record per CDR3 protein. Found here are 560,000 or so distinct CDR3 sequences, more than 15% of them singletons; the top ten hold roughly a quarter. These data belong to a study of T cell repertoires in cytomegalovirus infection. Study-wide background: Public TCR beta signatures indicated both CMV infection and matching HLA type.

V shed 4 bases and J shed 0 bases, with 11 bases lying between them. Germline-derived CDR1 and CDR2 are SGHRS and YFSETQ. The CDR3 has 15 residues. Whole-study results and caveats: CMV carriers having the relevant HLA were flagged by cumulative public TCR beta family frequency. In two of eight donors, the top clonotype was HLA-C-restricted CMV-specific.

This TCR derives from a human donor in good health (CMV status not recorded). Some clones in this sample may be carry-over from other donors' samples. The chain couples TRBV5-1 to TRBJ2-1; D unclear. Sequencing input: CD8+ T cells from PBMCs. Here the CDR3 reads CASSVAESSYNEQFF. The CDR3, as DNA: TGCGCCAGCAGCGTAGCCGAGAGCTCCTACAATGAGCAGTTCTTC.